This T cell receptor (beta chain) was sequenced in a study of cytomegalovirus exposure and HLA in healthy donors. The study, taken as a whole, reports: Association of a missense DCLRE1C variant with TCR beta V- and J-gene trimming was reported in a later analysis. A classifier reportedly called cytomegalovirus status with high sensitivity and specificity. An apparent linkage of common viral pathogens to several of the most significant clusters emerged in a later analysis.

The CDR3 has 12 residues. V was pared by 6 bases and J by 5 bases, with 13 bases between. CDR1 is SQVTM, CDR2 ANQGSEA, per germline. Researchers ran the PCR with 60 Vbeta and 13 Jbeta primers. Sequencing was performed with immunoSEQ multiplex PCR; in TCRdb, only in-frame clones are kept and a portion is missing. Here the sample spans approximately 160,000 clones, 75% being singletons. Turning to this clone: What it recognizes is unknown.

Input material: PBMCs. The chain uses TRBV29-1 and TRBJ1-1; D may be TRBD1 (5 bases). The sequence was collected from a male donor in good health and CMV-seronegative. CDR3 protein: CSVQGSRTEAFF. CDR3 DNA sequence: TGCAGCGTCCAGGGATCGAGGACTGAAGCTTTCTTT. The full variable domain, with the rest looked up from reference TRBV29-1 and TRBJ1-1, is SAVISQKPSRDICQRGTSLTIQCQVDSQVTMMFWYRQQPGQSLTLIATANQGSEATYESGFVIDKFPISRPNLTFSTLTVSNMSPEDSSIYLCSVQGSRTEAFFGQGTRLTVV.